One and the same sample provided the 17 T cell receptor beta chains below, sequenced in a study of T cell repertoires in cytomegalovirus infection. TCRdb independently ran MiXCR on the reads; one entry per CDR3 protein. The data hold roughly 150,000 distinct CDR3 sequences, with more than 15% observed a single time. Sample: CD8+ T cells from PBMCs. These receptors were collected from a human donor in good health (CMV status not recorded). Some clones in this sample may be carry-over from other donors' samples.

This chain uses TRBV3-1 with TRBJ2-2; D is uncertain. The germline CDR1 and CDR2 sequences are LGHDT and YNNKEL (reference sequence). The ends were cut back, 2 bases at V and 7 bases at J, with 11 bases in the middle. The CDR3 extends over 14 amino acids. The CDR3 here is CASSQQGLGGELFF. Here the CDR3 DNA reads TGTGCCAGCAGCCAACAAGGGCTGGGCGGGGAGCTGTTTTTT. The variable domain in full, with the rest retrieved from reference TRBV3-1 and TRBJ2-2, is DTAVSQTPKYLVTQMGNDKSIKCEQNLGHDTMYWYKQDSKKFLKIMFSYNNKELIINETVPNRFSPKSPDKAHLNLHINSLELGDSAVYFCASSQQGLGGELFFGEGSRLTVL.

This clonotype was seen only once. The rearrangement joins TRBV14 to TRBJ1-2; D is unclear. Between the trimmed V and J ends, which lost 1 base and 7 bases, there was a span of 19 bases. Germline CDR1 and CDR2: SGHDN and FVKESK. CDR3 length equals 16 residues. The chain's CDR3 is CASSQVKKPTGFGYTF. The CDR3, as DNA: TGTGCCAGCAGCCAAGTTAAGAAGCCCACCGGGTTTGGCTACACCTTC.

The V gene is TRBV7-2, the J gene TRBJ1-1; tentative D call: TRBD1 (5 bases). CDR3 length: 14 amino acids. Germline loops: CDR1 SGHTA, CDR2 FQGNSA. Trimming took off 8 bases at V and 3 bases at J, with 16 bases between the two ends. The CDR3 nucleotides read TGTGCCAGCCTGACAAGCCGGGGGGACACTGAAGCTTTCTTT. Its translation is CASLTSRGDTEAFF.

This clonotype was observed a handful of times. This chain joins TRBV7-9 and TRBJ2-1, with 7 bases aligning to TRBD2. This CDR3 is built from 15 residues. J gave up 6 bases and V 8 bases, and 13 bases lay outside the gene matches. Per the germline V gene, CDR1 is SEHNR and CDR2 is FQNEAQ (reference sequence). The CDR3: CASDPRLAEPNEQFF. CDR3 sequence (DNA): TGTGCCAGCGACCCGAGGCTAGCGGAGCCCAATGAGCAGTTCTTC.

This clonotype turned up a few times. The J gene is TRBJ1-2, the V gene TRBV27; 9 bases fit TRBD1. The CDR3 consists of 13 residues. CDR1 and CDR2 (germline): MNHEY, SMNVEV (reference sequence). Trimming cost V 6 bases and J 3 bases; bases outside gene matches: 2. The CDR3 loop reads CASSWTGDYGYTF. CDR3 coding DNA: TGTGCCAGCAGCTGGACAGGGGACTATGGCTACACCTTC.

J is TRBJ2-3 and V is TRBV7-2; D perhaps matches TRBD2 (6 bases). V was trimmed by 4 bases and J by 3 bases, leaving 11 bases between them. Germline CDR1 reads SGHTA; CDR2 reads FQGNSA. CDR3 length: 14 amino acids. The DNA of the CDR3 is TGTGCCAGCAGCTGGATAGCGGATACAGATACGCAGTATTTT. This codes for CASSWIADTDTQYF.

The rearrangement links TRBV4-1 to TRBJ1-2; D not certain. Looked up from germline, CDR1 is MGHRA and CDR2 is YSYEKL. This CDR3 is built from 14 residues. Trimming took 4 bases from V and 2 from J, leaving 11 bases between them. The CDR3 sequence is CASSPGLGNYGYTF. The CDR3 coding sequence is TGCGCCAGCAGCCCTGGGCTCGGGAACTATGGCTACACCTTC.

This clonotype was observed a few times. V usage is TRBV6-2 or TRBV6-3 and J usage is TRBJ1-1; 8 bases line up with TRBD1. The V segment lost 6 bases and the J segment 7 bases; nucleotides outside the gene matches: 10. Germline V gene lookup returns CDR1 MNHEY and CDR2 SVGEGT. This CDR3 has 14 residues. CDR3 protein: CASSPVQGVGEAFF. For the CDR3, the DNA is TGTGCCAGCAGCCCCGTACAGGGGGTCGGTGAAGCTTTCTTT.

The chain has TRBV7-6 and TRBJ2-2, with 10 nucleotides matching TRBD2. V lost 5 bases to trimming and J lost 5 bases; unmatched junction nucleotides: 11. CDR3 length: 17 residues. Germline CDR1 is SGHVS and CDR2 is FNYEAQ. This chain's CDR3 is CASSRWDLAGETGELFF. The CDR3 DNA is TGTGCCAGCAGCCGTTGGGACCTAGCGGGAGAAACCGGGGAGCTGTTTTTT.

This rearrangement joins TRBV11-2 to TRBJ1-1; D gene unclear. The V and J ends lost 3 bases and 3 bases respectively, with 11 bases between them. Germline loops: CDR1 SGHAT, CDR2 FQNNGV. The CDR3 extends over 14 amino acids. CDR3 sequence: CASSFLRTDTEAFF. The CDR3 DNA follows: TGTGCCAGCAGCTTTTTGCGAACGGACACTGAAGCTTTCTTT.

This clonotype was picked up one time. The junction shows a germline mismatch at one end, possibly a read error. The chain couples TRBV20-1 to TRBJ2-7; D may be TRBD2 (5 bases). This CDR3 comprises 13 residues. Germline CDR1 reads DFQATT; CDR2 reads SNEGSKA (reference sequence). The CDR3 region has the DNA TGCAGTGCTTTCCCCGCGGACTCCTACGAGCAGCACTTC. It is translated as CSAFPADSYEQHF.

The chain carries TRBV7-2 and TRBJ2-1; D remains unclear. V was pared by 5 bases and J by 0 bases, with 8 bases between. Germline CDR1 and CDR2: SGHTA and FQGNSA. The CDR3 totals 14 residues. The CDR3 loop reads CASSQPNSYNEQFF. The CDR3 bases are TGTGCCAGCAGCCAGCCGAACTCCTACAATGAGCAGTTCTTC. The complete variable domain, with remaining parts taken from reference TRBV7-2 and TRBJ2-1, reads GAGVSQSPSNKVTEKGKDVELRCDPISGHTALYWYRQSLGQGLEFLIYFQGNSAPDKSGLPSDRFSAERTGGSVSTLTIQRTQQEDSAVYLCASSQPNSYNEQFFGPGTRLTVL.

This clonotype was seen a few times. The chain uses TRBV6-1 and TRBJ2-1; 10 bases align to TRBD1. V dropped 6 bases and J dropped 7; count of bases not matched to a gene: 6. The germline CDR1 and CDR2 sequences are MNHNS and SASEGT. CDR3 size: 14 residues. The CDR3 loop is CASRTGGTINEQFF. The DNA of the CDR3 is TGTGCCAGCAGGACAGGGGGCACGATAAATGAGCAGTTCTTC.

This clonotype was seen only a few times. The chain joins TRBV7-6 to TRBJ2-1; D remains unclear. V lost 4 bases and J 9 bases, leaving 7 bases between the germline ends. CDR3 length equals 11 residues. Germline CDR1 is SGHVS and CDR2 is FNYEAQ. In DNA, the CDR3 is TGTGCCAGCAGCTCCCCGAGTGAGCAGTTCTTC. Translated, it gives CASSSPSEQFF.

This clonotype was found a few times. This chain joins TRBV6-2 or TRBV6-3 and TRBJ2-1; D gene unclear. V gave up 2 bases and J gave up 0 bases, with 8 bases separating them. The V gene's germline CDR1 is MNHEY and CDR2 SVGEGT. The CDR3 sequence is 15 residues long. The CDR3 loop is CASSYRSSSYNEQFF. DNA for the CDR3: TGTGCCAGCAGTTACAGGTCGAGCTCCTACAATGAGCAGTTCTTC.

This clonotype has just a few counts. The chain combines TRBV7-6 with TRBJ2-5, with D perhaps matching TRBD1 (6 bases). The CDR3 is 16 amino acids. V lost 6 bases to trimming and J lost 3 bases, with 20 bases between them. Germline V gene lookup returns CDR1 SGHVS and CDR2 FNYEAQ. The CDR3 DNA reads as TGTGCCAGCAGTTTTGAATGGACAGCCCCTAAAGAGACCCAGTACTTC. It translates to CASSFEWTAPKETQYF.

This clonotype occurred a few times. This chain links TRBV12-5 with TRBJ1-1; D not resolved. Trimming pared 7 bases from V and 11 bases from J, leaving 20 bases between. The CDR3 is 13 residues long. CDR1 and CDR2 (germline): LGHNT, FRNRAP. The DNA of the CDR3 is TGTGCTAGTGCCCCTCCAACAGTCCTAACGGCTTTCTTT. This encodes CASAPPTVLTAFF.